Below are 14 T cell receptor beta chains sequenced from a single sample in a study of shared clonotypes between healthy human individuals. The method was immunoSEQ multiplex PCR; TCRdb's version includes in-frame clones alone and lacks a portion of them. The repertoire holds 750,000 to 1,000,000 clones, with roughly 92% as singletons. CD45RO-negative cells were positively selected for CCR7, leaving out terminally differentiated effector memory CD45RA+ cells. The specimen sequenced was naive CD8+ T cells sorted from blood. The receptors here all came from a man younger than 40 in good health.

This clone was seen a single time. The chain is built from TRBV28 and TRBJ2-1; 12 bases are a match to TRBD2. The CDR3 has 16 residues. Germline CDR1 reads MDHEN; CDR2 reads SYDVKM. Germline trimming cut 2 bases from V and 10 bases from J; bases unmatched to any gene: 9. The CDR3 here is CASSLMASGRAGEQFF. Here the CDR3 DNA reads TGTGCCAGCAGTTTAATGGCTAGCGGGAGGGCTGGGGAGCAGTTCTTC.

V is TRBV4-3 and J is TRBJ2-5; no reliable D call. The CDR3 has 15 residues. V lost 1 base, J lost 5 bases, and 14 bases lay in between. Germline V gene sequence: CDR1 LGHNA, CDR2 YSLEER. CDR3 nucleotide sequence: TGCGCCAGCAGCCAAGGAGACATGGAGTGGGAGACCCAGTACTTC. As protein: CASSQGDMEWETQYF.

The V gene is TRBV7-6, the J gene TRBJ2-7; D is uncertain. The CDR3 runs 15 residues. Between the trimmed V and J ends, which lost 1 base and 3 bases, there was a span of 13 bases. From germline, CDR1 is SGHVS and CDR2 FNYEAQ. CDR3 protein: CASSLEAARSYEQYF. The CDR3 DNA sequence: TGTGCCAGCAGCTTAGAAGCTGCTAGGAGCTACGAGCAGTACTTC.

The chain combines TRBV7-2 with TRBJ1-2; D is ambiguous. The length of the CDR3 is 13 residues. V lost 3 bases and J 6 bases, leaving 11 bases between the germline ends. The germline V gene encodes CDR1 SGHTA and CDR2 FQGNSA. CDR3 protein: CASSFPHWNGYTF. CDR3 sequence (DNA): TGTGCCAGCAGCTTCCCACACTGGAATGGCTACACCTTC. The full variable domain, its missing parts supplied by reference TRBV7-2 and TRBJ1-2, is GAGVSQSPSNKVTEKGKDVELRCDPISGHTALYWYRQSLGQGLEFLIYFQGNSAPDKSGLPSDRFSAERTGGSVSTLTIQRTQQEDSAVYLCASSFPHWNGYTFGSGTRLTVV.

This sequence joins TRBV28 and TRBJ1-5; the D gene is possibly TRBD1 (6 bases). V shed 5 bases and J shed 0 bases, with 26 bases lying between them. In germline, CDR1 is MDHEN, CDR2 SYDVKM. This CDR3 has 20 residues. CDR3 residues: CASSRYPTGRLNYSNQPQHF. CDR3 bases: TGTGCCAGCAGTAGGTACCCGACAGGCAGACTTAATTATAGCAATCAGCCCCAGCATTTT.

The V gene is TRBV6-5, the J gene TRBJ2-1, with 11 bases aligning to TRBD2. Germline lookup yields CDR1 MNHEY and CDR2 SVGAGI. V was clipped by 2 bases and J by 1 base; unmatched bases: 1. This CDR3 spans 16 amino acids. CDR3 sequence (DNA): TGTGCCAGCAGTTACACTAGCGGGAGTTCCTACAATGAGCAGTTCTTC. This codes for CASSYTSGSSYNEQFF.

CDR3 in DNA: TGTGCCAGCAGTTTCGCGGGAGCTAAAGAGACCCAGTACTTC. Translating it yields CASSFAGAKETQYF. V gene TRBV27 combines with J gene TRBJ2-5, with 7 positions matching TRBD2. The CDR3 is 14 residues long. Germline V CDR1 and CDR2: MNHEY, SMNVEV (reference sequence). Losses at the gene ends were 3 bases for V and 3 bases for J; bases not matched to a gene: 4.

This chain links TRBV5-1 with TRBJ2-3; D may be TRBD2 (6 bases). The germline V and J ends were trimmed by 4 bases and 6 bases, with 18 bases remaining between them. There are 15 residues in the CDR3. Germline V lookup: CDR1 SGHRS, CDR2 YFSETQ. CDR3 region: CASSPPGLASDTQYF. The CDR3 DNA follows: TGCGCCAGCAGCCCCCCGGGACTGGCATCTGATACGCAGTATTTT.

As for this clone: A junction end diverges from the germline sequence, so it may reflect a read error. Other DNA sequences in this sample translate to the same CDR3. The genes are TRBV7-7 and TRBJ2-2, with D possibly being TRBD2 (6 bases). Germline-derived CDR1 and CDR2 are SSHAT and FNYEAQ (reference sequence). The CDR3 extends over 12 amino acids. CDR3 nucleotides: TGTGCTAGCAGCCCCGGGGGAGGGGAGCTGTTTTTT. As protein: CASSPGGGELFF.

This rearrangement joins TRBV27 to TRBJ2-7; D tentatively fits TRBD1 or TRBD2 (5 bases each). V gave up 3 bases and J gave up 5 bases, with 11 bases separating them. The CDR3 is 13 residues long. Germline V gene lookup returns CDR1 MNHEY and CDR2 SMNVEV (reference sequence). As DNA, the CDR3 is TGTGCCAGCAGTTTGTGGGGGAGCGACGAGCAGTACTTC. Its translation is CASSLWGSDEQYF.

Regarding this clone: The sample contains more than one DNA sequence encoding this CDR3. The chain recombines TRBV9 with TRBJ2-7, with 7 positions matching TRBD1. With 0 bases clipped from V and 3 bases from J, the junction kept 3 bases outside the gene matches. The germline V gene has CDR1 SGDLS and CDR2 YYNGEE. The CDR3 totals 14 residues. CDR3 in amino acids: CASSVGAGGYEQYF. CDR3 bases: TGTGCCAGCAGCGTAGGAGCAGGGGGCTACGAGCAGTACTTC.

The chain links TRBV9 to TRBJ1-2; the D is unclear. The germline V gene has CDR1 SGDLS and CDR2 YYNGEE. Trimming took 0 bases from V and 4 from J, leaving 10 bases between them. The CDR3 has 14 amino acids. CDR3 sequence reads: CASSVATSVYGYTF. The CDR3, as DNA: TGTGCCAGCAGCGTAGCTACGTCAGTCTATGGCTACACCTTC.

The chain couples TRBV10-3 to TRBJ1-1; D is uncertain. Germline values: CDR1 ENHRY, CDR2 SYGVKD. This CDR3 comprises 15 residues. Trimming left V 6 bases short and J 0 bases short, with 14 bases between. The CDR3 sequence: CAIRSRPAMNTEAFF. The CDR3 DNA reads TGTGCCATCAGGTCCAGGCCGGCCATGAACACTGAAGCTTTCTTT.

This sequence joins TRBV21-1 and TRBJ2-2; the DNA was not used to check the table's D call, TRBD2. TRBV21-1 constitutes a pseudogene. This CDR3 has 19 amino acids. The CDR3 DNA follows: TGTGCCAGCAGCAAATTAAATCTAGCAGCGGGAGGAAGAACCGGGGAGCTGTTTTTT. It yields the protein CASSKLNLAAGGRTGELFF.